Shown below are 26 T cell receptor beta chains from a single sample sequenced in a study of identical twins. TCRdb reanalysed the 5' RACE reads using MiXCR and keeps one entry per CDR3 protein. The table has about 890,000 distinct CDR3 sequences, around 12% seen once. These data were likewise used in another study, on yellow fever vaccine responses in identical twins.

The sequenced material came from PBMCs. These receptors all stem from a woman younger than 35 in good health.

This clonotype was counted only a few times. This rearrangement joins TRBV9 to TRBJ2-7; 7 bases align to TRBD2. From germline, CDR1 is SGDLS and CDR2 YYNGEE. The CDR3 consists of 15 residues. V was pared by 0 bases and J by 2 bases, with 5 bases of the junction left unmatched. This CDR3 reads CASSVGAGPPYEQYF. As DNA, the CDR3 is TGTGCCAGCAGCGTAGGAGCGGGACCGCCCTACGAGCAGTACTTC. Looking up the rest from reference TRBV9 and TRBJ2-7 gives the full variable domain: DSGVTQTPKHLITATGQRVTLRCSPRSGDLSVYWYQQSLDQGLQFLIQYYNGEERAKGNILERFSAQQFPDLHSELNLSSLELGDSALYFCASSVGAGPPYEQYFGPGTRLTVT.

This clonotype has a handful of counts. The chain uses TRBV15 and TRBJ1-2; no firm D call. The CDR3 has 16 residues. Germline assignment: CDR1 LNHNV and CDR2 YYDKDF (reference sequence). The germline V and J ends were trimmed by 0 bases and 1 base, with 12 bases remaining between them. The CDR3 nucleotides read TGTGCCACCAGCAGAGATCGGAGGGCGTTTAACTATGGCTACACCTTC. Translating gives CATSRDRRAFNYGYTF.

This clonotype was seen a handful of times. The chain joins TRBV6-5 to TRBJ2-7; 8 bases line up with TRBD1. V lost 6 bases to trimming and J lost 3 bases; unmatched junction nucleotides: 7. The CDR3 totals 14 residues. Germline-derived CDR1 and CDR2 are MNHEY and SVGAGI. The CDR3 protein is CASRLDRGSYEQYF. The CDR3 nucleotides read TGTGCCAGCAGATTAGACAGGGGAAGCTACGAGCAGTACTTC.

This clonotype was counted a few times. The chain carries TRBV3-1 and TRBJ2-2; D call uncertain. This CDR3 comprises 14 residues. V lost 1 base to trimming and J lost 6 bases, with 9 bases between them. Germline V gene data show CDR1 as LGHDT and CDR2 as YNNKEL (reference sequence). The CDR3 DNA is TGTGCCAGCAGCCAAGCGCTTCTCTCCGGGGAGCTGTTTTTT. Translation gives CASSQALLSGELFF.

This clonotype was counted between two and nine times. This chain uses TRBV15 with TRBJ1-1; D gene unclear. V lost 0 bases and J 4 bases, leaving 9 bases between the germline ends. CDR3 length: 14 residues. Germline V gene data show CDR1 as LNHNV and CDR2 as YYDKDF (reference sequence). The CDR3 DNA reads TGTGCCACCAGCAGAGACCGCGGTACCACTGAAGCTTTCTTT. Its protein is CATSRDRGTTEAFF.

This chain connects TRBV2 to TRBJ2-1; weak D call: TRBD2 (5 bases). Germline V gene lookup returns CDR1 SNHLY and CDR2 FYNNEI. This CDR3 comprises 15 residues. The V end lost 4 bases, the J end lost 3 bases, and 13 bases lay between the germline ends. The CDR3 region is CASSVEGRSYNEQFF. The CDR3 DNA reads TGTGCCAGCAGTGTCGAGGGTCGTAGCTACAATGAGCAGTTCTTC.

In this sample, this clonotype turned up a few times. The chain combines TRBV10-3 with TRBJ2-7; D ambiguous. CDR1 is ENHRY and CDR2 is SYGVKD in the germline V gene. The CDR3 runs to 12 residues. Trimming pared 0 bases from V and 4 bases from J, leaving 4 bases between. The CDR3 region is CAISESKYEQYF. The CDR3 nucleotides are TGTGCCATCAGTGAGTCGAAGTACGAGCAGTACTTC.

This chain joins TRBV2 and TRBJ2-3; D is unclear. Germline-derived CDR1 and CDR2 are SNHLY and FYNNEI. The CDR3 is made up of 13 amino acids. Trimming shortened V by 4 bases and J by 6 bases, and 11 bases separated the two germline ends. Here the CDR3 DNA reads TGTGCCAGCAGTGGGCTAGATGGGGATACGCAGTATTTT. It translates to CASSGLDGDTQYF.

There are a few counts of this clonotype. The rearrangement links TRBV27 to TRBJ2-1; 10 bases match TRBD1. The CDR3 contains 13 residues. Trimming took 7 bases from V and 9 from J; bases not matched to a gene: 6. The germline V gene encodes CDR1 MNHEY and CDR2 SMNVEV (reference sequence). The CDR3 protein is CASKRQGAVEQFF. CDR3 in DNA: TGTGCCAGCAAAAGACAGGGGGCGGTTGAGCAGTTCTTC.

This chain links TRBV6-1 with TRBJ1-5, with TRBD1 matching over 7 bases. V trimming: 4 bases; J trimming: 0 bases; junction bases outside the gene matches: 3. From germline, CDR1 is MNHNS and CDR2 SASEGT. There are 15 residues in the CDR3. CDR3 DNA: TGTGCCAGCAGTGCAACAGGGGATAGCAATCAGCCCCAGCATTTT. Its protein product is CASSATGDSNQPQHF.

The chain joins TRBV11-3 to TRBJ2-5, with 9 bases fitting TRBD2. V dropped 2 bases and J dropped 3; count of bases not matched to a gene: 4. There are 15 residues in the CDR3. Germline CDR1 SGHNT, CDR2 YENEEA. DNA of the CDR3: TGTGCCAGCAGCTTATGGCGGGAGGGAGAAGAGACCCAGTACTTC. The encoded protein is CASSLWREGEETQYF.

This clonotype was counted only a few times. The chain combines TRBV12-3 or TRBV12-4 with TRBJ2-3; 8 positions agree with TRBD2. The CDR3 loop spans 20 amino acids. The J segment lost 1 base and the V segment lost 0 bases, leaving 15 bases of the junction unmatched. The CDR3 DNA is TGTGCCAGCAGTTTAGCTCCGGGACTAGTAGGGGTCGGGGGCACAGATACGCAGTATTTT. It translates to CASSLAPGLVGVGGTDTQYF.

CDR3 amino acids: CASSEEYRHLYEQYV. The CDR3 region has the DNA TGTGCCAGCAGTGAAGAATATAGGCATCTCTACGAGCAGTACGTC. This chain connects TRBV2 to TRBJ2-7; no clear D. This CDR3 region has 15 residues. The V and J ends lost 1 base and 3 bases respectively, with 13 bases between them. Germline V gene data show CDR1 as SNHLY and CDR2 as FYNNEI.

This clonotype was counted only a few times. The rearrangement uses TRBV6-2 or TRBV6-3 and TRBJ2-2; D is perhaps TRBD2 (6 bases). This CDR3 is built from 17 residues. Between the trimmed V and J ends, which lost 6 bases and 4 bases, there was a span of 21 bases. CDR1 is MNHEY and CDR2 is SVGEGT in the germline V gene. The CDR3 protein is CASSPGLHRSPTGELFF. CDR3 sequence (DNA): TGTGCCAGCAGCCCAGGACTACACCGTTCCCCCACCGGGGAGCTGTTTTTT.

This clonotype appeared a few times. The chain combines TRBV21-1 with TRBJ1-1. TRBV21-1 is listed as a pseudogene. The CDR3 has 13 amino acids. The CDR3 loop reads CASSKVFRPDAFF. The CDR3 DNA is TGTGCCAGCAGCAAAGTATTTCGGCCGGATGCTTTCTTT.

This chain uses TRBV6-5 with TRBJ2-3, with 10 bases identical to TRBD2. From germline, CDR1 is MNHEY and CDR2 SVGAGI. Losses at the gene ends were 3 bases for V and 4 bases for J; bases not matched to a gene: 4. The CDR3 totals 15 residues. The CDR3 sequence: CASSYASGGSDTQYF. CDR3 bases: TGTGCCAGCAGTTATGCTAGCGGGGGTTCAGATACGCAGTATTTT.

The CDR3 region is CASRGQGAVTGELFF. CDR3 DNA sequence: TGTGCCAGCAGGGGACAGGGTGCGGTAACCGGGGAGCTGTTTTTT. The genes are TRBV12-3 or TRBV12-4 and TRBJ2-2; TRBD1 matches 9 bases. CDR3 size: 15 residues. V was clipped by 6 bases and J by 5 bases; unmatched bases: 7.

This clonotype was counted a few times. The junction departs from the called germline gene at one end, perhaps through a read error. The V call is TRBV13, the J call TRBJ2-1; unclear D gene. The germline V gene encodes CDR1 PRHDT and CDR2 FYEKMQ (reference sequence). The CDR3 has 16 residues. The CDR3 nucleotides are TGTGCCAGCAGCTTGGTGGGGTCGCGCTCCTACAATGAGCGGTTCTTC. Amino acids: CASSLVGSRSYNERFF.

This clonotype was detected only a few times. V and J are TRBV6-5 and TRBJ2-5, with 14 bases that match TRBD2. Germline V gene data show CDR1 as MNHEY and CDR2 as SVGAGI. J was trimmed by 5 bases and V by 4 bases; bases with no gene match: 6. The CDR3 is 16 amino acids. The CDR3 sequence is CASSSGLAGALETQYF. CDR3 sequence (DNA): TGTGCCAGCAGTTCGGGACTAGCGGGAGCTTTGGAGACCCAGTACTTC.

The V and J genes are TRBV20-1 and TRBJ1-5, with a tentative D call TRBD1 (6 bases). Trimming took off 5 bases at V and 3 bases at J, with 14 bases between the two ends. This CDR3 is 14 amino acids long. CDR1 is DFQATT, CDR2 SNEGSKA, per germline (reference sequence). The CDR3 DNA follows: TGCAGTGCTTCACGACCGGGGGCCAATCAGCCCCAGCATTTT. Its translation: CSASRPGANQPQHF.

The chain uses TRBV19 and TRBJ2-1, with 10 bases matching TRBD2. CDR1 and CDR2 (germline): LNHDA, SQIVND (reference sequence). With V trimmed by 3 bases and J by 7 bases, 6 bases remained unmatched. This CDR3 has 15 residues. This CDR3 reads CASSISATSGNEQFF. The DNA for the CDR3 is TGTGCCAGTAGTATTTCCGCGACTAGCGGGAATGAGCAGTTCTTC. Looking up the rest from reference TRBV19 and TRBJ2-1 gives the full variable domain: DGGITQSPKYLFRKEGQNVTLSCEQNLNHDAMYWYRQDPGQGLRLIYYSQIVNDFQKGDIAEGYSVSREKKESFPLTVTSAQKNPTAFYLCASSISATSGNEQFFGPGTRLTVL.

Ten or more counts support this clonotype. An end of the junction does not agree with germline; a read error may underlie this. The chain recombines TRBV12-3 or TRBV12-4 with TRBJ1-2, with D maybe TRBD1 (5 bases). The CDR3 consists of 12 residues. The CDR3 sequence is CASNGAMYDYTF. The CDR3 DNA follows: TGTGCCAGCAACGGGGCCATGTATGACTACACCTTC.

This clonotype was observed at least ten times. The chain couples TRBV29-1 to TRBJ2-7; 9 bases are shared with TRBD1. Germline loops: CDR1 SQVTM, CDR2 ANQGSEA. The J segment lost 2 bases and the V segment lost 7 bases, leaving 12 bases of the junction unmatched. The CDR3 totals 15 residues. CDR3 sequence (DNA): TGCAGCGCTGGGGGACAGGGCGACACAACCTACGAGCAGTACTTC. Its translation: CSAGGQGDTTYEQYF.

This clonotype was counted only a few times. The chain has TRBV19 and TRBJ2-1; tentatively, D is TRBD2 (5 bases). Per the germline V gene, CDR1 is LNHDA and CDR2 is SQIVND (reference sequence). Trimming stripped 6 bases from V and 5 bases from J, with 14 bases between. CDR3 length: 14 amino acids. The CDR3 protein is CASSRTSVDNEQFF. CDR3 coding DNA: TGTGCCAGTAGCCGCACTAGTGTCGACAATGAGCAGTTCTTC.

The V and J genes are TRBV7-3 and TRBJ2-3; 8 bases fit TRBD2. The germline CDR1 and CDR2 sequences are SGHTA and FQGTGA. The CDR3 spans 24 residues. The V segment lost 1 base and the J segment 3 bases; nucleotides outside the gene matches: 30. The DNA for the CDR3 is TGTGCCAGCAGCTTAAGACGTAAAATAAGACAGACCGGGGGGGCGGAAATCCTAACAGATACGCAGTATTTT. Its translation: CASSLRRKIRQTGGAEILTDTQYF.

This clonotype was counted a few times. This rearrangement joins TRBV4-1 to TRBJ1-1, with D perhaps TRBD1 (5 bases). The CDR3 totals 14 residues. Germline V gene lookup returns CDR1 MGHRA and CDR2 YSYEKL. Trimming stripped 4 bases from V and 5 bases from J, with 14 bases between. Here the CDR3 reads CASSPRAGITEAFF. DNA for the CDR3: TGCGCCAGCAGCCCGAGGGCAGGGATTACTGAAGCTTTCTTT.